A single sample gave rise to the 4 T cell receptor beta chains below, sequenced in a study of OX40 agonist ivuxolimab in advanced cancers. The data were produced by immunoSEQ multiplex PCR, yet TCRdb's version contains in-frame clones alone and is incomplete. This sample has 71,000 or so clones, with roughly 92% found just once. The source material was CD4+ or CD8+ T cells sorted from blood, sampled in a trial of the OX40 agonist ivuxolimab. These receptors were taken from an adult with an advanced solid tumor such as melanoma, head and neck, liver or kidney cancer.

The CDR3 region is CASSTSRQGGYGYTF. The DNA for the CDR3 is TGTGCCAGTAGTACATCGAGACAGGGGGGCTATGGCTACACCTTC. The chain links TRBV19 to TRBJ1-2, with 9 bases aligning to TRBD1. V shed 4 bases and J 4 bases; nucleotides not matched to a gene: 7. The germline gives CDR1 LNHDA, CDR2 SQIVND (reference sequence). The CDR3 runs to 15 residues.

This chain uses TRBV6-1 with TRBJ1-4, with TRBD1 as a possible D gene (5 bases). V was clipped by 6 bases and J by 4 bases, with 9 bases between them. CDR1 and CDR2 from the germline V gene are MNHNS and SASEGT. The CDR3 has 13 amino acids. The CDR3 protein is CASRLDSNEKLFF. The DNA of the CDR3 is TGTGCCAGCAGACTCGACAGTAATGAAAAACTGTTTTTT.

This chain links TRBV18 with TRBJ1-1; the D gene is possibly TRBD1 (5 bases). There are 13 residues in the CDR3. The V and J ends lost 3 bases and 5 bases respectively, with 10 bases between them. Germline CDR1 reads KGHSH; CDR2 reads LQKENI. CDR3 coding DNA: TGTGCCAGCTCACCCGGGGGGGAGACTGAAGCTTTCTTT. This translates into CASSPGGETEAFF.

The J gene is TRBJ2-2, the V gene TRBV4-3; tentatively, D is TRBD1 (5 bases). Per germline, CDR1 LGHNA and CDR2 YSLEER. The CDR3 length is 13 residues. V lost 0 bases and J lost 8, with 7 bases in between. The CDR3 DNA reads as TGCGCCAGCAGCCAAGACCGACAGGGGGAGCTGTTTTTT. Encoded protein: CASSQDRQGELFF.